The T cell receptor beta chain under discussion was sequenced for a study of siplizumab effects on memory and regulatory T cells. Study-level points and caveats: Few alloreactive clones mapped to unstimulated subsets. For mappable alloreactive CD4+ clones, the mean Treg-derived fraction was roughly 70% with siplizumab and roughly 25% in controls. Naive versus memory phenotype went unassigned for roughly 75-96% of proliferating CD4+ or CD8+ clones. The diversity of naive T cells seemed greater than that of memory cells, and their alloresponse contribution seemed major.

About this clone: Its target is not known.

Coculture of mixed lymphocyte reaction cells was performed at 37°C for less than seven days. Profiling relied on immunoSEQ multiplex PCR, and the TCRdb table lists in-frame clones only, not all of them. The sample consists of roughly 9,900 clones, approximately 40% of them appearing once. Specimen: CFSE-low (dividing) CD4+ T cells sorted from an allogeneic mixed lymphocyte reaction. This TCR came from a human donor in good health; the cells came from an allogeneic mixed lymphocyte reaction.

The CDR3 here is CASRNYWTGTDTQYF. The CDR3 DNA sequence: TGTGCCAGCAGGAACTACTGGACGGGCACAGATACGCAGTATTTT. V and J are TRBV5-5 and TRBJ2-3; no reliable D call. The V gene lost 5 bases and the J gene lost 1 base, with 14 bases spanning the gap. CDR3 length: 15 residues. Germline V gene data show CDR1 as SGHKS and CDR2 as YYEKEE (reference sequence).